A single sample is the source of the 25 T cell receptor beta chains below, sequenced in a study of blood T cell repertoires in COVID-19. Data came from immunoSEQ multiplex PCR; TCRdb stores just in-frame clones and leaves some out. Of roughly 280,000 clones listed, around 90% are singletons. Sequenced input: peripheral blood. These receptors originate from a woman aged 45-60 years who had recovered from COVID-19.

This clone occurred once. The chain links TRBV19 to TRBJ2-7; tentative D call: TRBD1 (6 bases). The length of the CDR3 is 16 residues. Germline V gene data show CDR1 as LNHDA and CDR2 as SQIVND (reference sequence). The V gene lost 2 bases and the J gene lost 2 bases, with 16 bases spanning the gap. The CDR3 DNA sequence: TGTGCCAGTAGTATATCTGTACGGCAGGGGACCTACGAGCAGTACTTC. It translates to CASSISVRQGTYEQYF.

The chain joins TRBV27 to TRBJ2-2, with 7 bases identical to TRBD1. This CDR3 has 14 residues. Germline V gene sequence: CDR1 MNHEY, CDR2 SMNVEV (reference sequence). The V gene end was trimmed by 3 bases and the J gene end by 4 bases; junction bases not matched to a gene: 2. CDR3 loop: CASSLGQRTGELFF. In nucleotides, the CDR3 is TGTGCCAGCAGTTTGGGACAGCGCACCGGGGAGCTGTTTTTT.

The chain links TRBV30 to TRBJ1-3; no firm D call. The germline gives CDR1 GTSNPN, CDR2 SVGIG (reference sequence). The V end was cut by 5 bases, the J end by 3 bases, with 14 bases between. The CDR3 sequence is 14 residues long. The CDR3 reads CAWENVGVGNTIYF. The CDR3 nucleotides read TGTGCCTGGGAAAATGTCGGTGTTGGAAACACCATATATTTT.

This clone was detected only once. The rearrangement links TRBV19 to TRBJ1-6, with 12 bases aligning to TRBD1. Trimming cost V 2 bases and J 5 bases; bases outside gene matches: 4. This CDR3 comprises 17 residues. From germline, CDR1 is LNHDA and CDR2 SQIVND (reference sequence). The CDR3 loop reads CASSILGTGGDNSPLHF. Written as DNA, the CDR3 is TGTGCCAGTAGTATACTCGGGACAGGGGGCGATAATTCACCCCTCCACTTT.

The CDR3 DNA reads as TGTGCCAGCAGCCAATACCATCAGCCAGGTACGGCCTTTGGCTACACCTTC. Its translation: CASSQYHQPGTAFGYTF. V is TRBV3-1 (or the pseudogene TRBV3-2) and J is TRBJ1-2; D unclear. Germline-derived CDR1 and CDR2 are LGHDT and YNNKEL (reference sequence). V was trimmed by 2 bases and J by 7 bases, leaving 23 bases between them. The CDR3 sequence is 17 residues long.

The chain combines TRBV5-1 with TRBJ1-1; D remains ambiguous. Germline V lookup: CDR1 SGHRS, CDR2 YFSETQ. The CDR3 runs 14 residues. V lost 0 bases and J 6 bases, leaving 12 bases between the germline ends. CDR3: CASSLGVLEAEAFF. In nucleotides, the CDR3 is TGCGCCAGCAGCTTGGGTGTTCTGGAGGCTGAAGCTTTCTTT. Full variable domain (remainder filled in from reference TRBV5-1 and TRBJ1-1): KAGVTQTPRYLIKTRGQQVTLSCSPISGHRSVSWYQQTPGQGLQFLFEYFSETQRNKGNFPGRFSGRQFSNSRSEMNVSTLELGDSALYLCASSLGVLEAEAFFGQGTRLTVV.

This clone was recorded once. The chain joins TRBV5-5 to TRBJ2-7; maybe TRBD2 (5 bases). V lost 3 bases and J 1 base, leaving 8 bases between the germline ends. The germline gives CDR1 SGHKS, CDR2 YYEKEE (reference sequence). This CDR3 region has 13 residues. The CDR3 coding sequence is TGTGCCAGCAGCTCGGACTTGTCCTACGAGCAGTACTTC. Encoded protein: CASSSDLSYEQYF.

The genes are TRBV27 and TRBJ2-2, with TRBD2 matching over 12 bases. Germline assignment: CDR1 MNHEY and CDR2 SMNVEV (reference sequence). The CDR3 runs to 15 residues. V was pared by 7 bases and J by 6 bases, with 6 bases of the junction left unmatched. The CDR3 loop is CASKRLAGVPGELFF. CDR3 nucleotides: TGTGCCAGCAAACGACTAGCGGGAGTACCCGGGGAGCTGTTTTTT.

This clone showed up just once. The chain uses TRBV6-5 and TRBJ1-1; no reliable D call. Germline V lookup: CDR1 MNHEY, CDR2 SVGAGI. V was clipped by 3 bases and J by 9 bases, with 8 bases between them. This CDR3 region has 11 residues. CDR3 in amino acids: CASSYGHQAFF. The CDR3 DNA sequence: TGTGCCAGCAGTTATGGGCACCAAGCTTTCTTT.

V is TRBV28 and J is TRBJ1-2; tentatively, D is TRBD1 (6 bases). The germline V and J ends were trimmed by 5 bases and 8 bases, with 18 bases remaining between them. Per germline, CDR1 MDHEN and CDR2 SYDVKM. The CDR3 sequence is 14 residues long. CDR3 nucleotides: TGTGCCAGCAGTCCGGGGGGGCCCTTGAGGGGCTACACCTTC. Translating it yields CASSPGGPLRGYTF.

J is TRBJ2-7 and V is TRBV6-2 or TRBV6-3; 7 nucleotides match TRBD2. The CDR3 covers 15 residues. Trimming at V came to 2 bases and at J to 4 bases, leaving 8 bases not matched to a gene. Per the germline V gene, CDR1 is MNHEY and CDR2 is SVGEGT. The CDR3 loop is CASSYPPAGTYEQYF. The CDR3 bases are TGTGCCAGCAGTTACCCCCCAGCGGGAACGTACGAGCAGTACTTC.

The chain joins TRBV7-3 to TRBJ1-1, with D maybe TRBD1 (5 bases). Germline CDR1 and CDR2: SGHTA and FQGTGA. V lost 5 bases and J lost 3, with 10 bases in between. The CDR3 totals 13 residues. The DNA for the CDR3 is TGTGCCAGCAGCCTGCGACAGCACACTGAAGCTTTCTTT. This sequence encodes CASSLRQHTEAFF.

The J gene is TRBJ2-3, the V gene TRBV4-1; D is perhaps TRBD1 (5 bases). The CDR3 sequence is 14 residues long. V was cut by 2 bases and J by 0 bases, with 6 bases left in between. CDR1 and CDR2 (germline): MGHRA, YSYEKL. CDR3 DNA sequence: TGCGCCAGCAGCCAAACAGGAAGCACAGATACGCAGTATTTT. This encodes CASSQTGSTDTQYF.

The chain joins TRBV29-1 to TRBJ2-7; 11 bases align to TRBD2. CDR1 is SQVTM and CDR2 is ANQGSEA in the germline V gene. The CDR3 is 13 amino acids. V dropped 4 bases and J dropped 5; count of bases not matched to a gene: 4. CDR3 loop: CSVGLAGGHEQYF. In DNA, the CDR3 is TGCAGCGTTGGGCTAGCGGGAGGCCACGAGCAGTACTTC.

This chain joins TRBV27 and TRBJ1-2; D remains unclear. Germline V gives CDR1 MNHEY, CDR2 SMNVEV (reference sequence). Trimming removed 0 bases at V and 7 bases at J, with 12 bases between. This CDR3 has 14 amino acids. CDR3 amino acids: CASSLSPSLGGYTF. The CDR3 DNA reads TGTGCCAGCAGTTTATCTCCCTCTCTCGGTGGCTACACCTTC.

This clone was seen a handful of times. V is TRBV19 and J is TRBJ1-3, with no clear D. Trimming removed 7 bases at V and 0 bases at J, with 4 bases between. The V gene's germline CDR1 is LNHDA and CDR2 SQIVND (reference sequence). CDR3 size: 12 residues. The CDR3 DNA is TGTGCCAGTACCTTCTCTGGAAACACCATATATTTT. Translating gives CASTFSGNTIYF.

The rearrangement links TRBV11-1 to TRBJ2-3; TRBD2 aligns across 9 bases. CDR1 SGHAT and CDR2 FQDESV come from the germline V gene (reference sequence). The CDR3 loop spans 17 amino acids. V lost 0 bases and J lost 5; bases outside the gene matches: 9. The CDR3 region has the DNA TGTGCCAGCAGCTTAGCGAGAGCTAGCGGGAATAGAGATACGCAGTATTTT. Protein sequence: CASSLARASGNRDTQYF. Complete variable domain (other parts from reference TRBV11-1 and TRBJ2-3): EAEVAQSPRYKITEKSQAVAFWCDPISGHATLYWYRQILGQGPELLVQFQDESVVDDSQLPKDRFSAERLKGVDSTLKIQPAELGDSAMYLCASSLARASGNRDTQYFGPGTRLTVL.

The J gene is TRBJ2-1, the V gene TRBV24-1, with 10 bases fitting TRBD2. V trimming: 1 base; J trimming: 5 bases; junction bases outside the gene matches: 4. This CDR3 comprises 16 residues. CDR1 is KGHDR, CDR2 SFDVKD, per germline. The CDR3 DNA is TGTGCCACCAGTGATTTCGTAGCGGGAGGCAACAATGAGCAGTTCTTC. Translation: CATSDFVAGGNNEQFF.

The chain recombines TRBV7-8 with TRBJ1-3; tentatively, D is TRBD1 (6 bases). V dropped 5 bases and J dropped 4 bases, with 15 bases sitting between them. CDR3 length equals 15 residues. The germline V gene encodes CDR1 SGHVS and CDR2 FQNEAQ. CDR3 loop: CASSRETGIGNTIYF. CDR3 bases: TGTGCCAGCAGCCGAGAGACAGGAATAGGAAACACCATATATTTT. The full variable domain, rest sourced from reference TRBV7-8 and TRBJ1-3, is GAGVSQSPRYKVAKRGQDVALRCDPISGHVSLFWYQQALGQGPEFLTYFQNEAQLDKSGLPSDRFFAERPEGSVSTLKIQRTQQEDSAVYLCASSRETGIGNTIYFGEGSWLTVV.

The rearrangement joins TRBV12-3 or TRBV12-4 to TRBJ1-1; no definite D call. The ends were cut back, 5 bases at V and 11 bases at J, with 12 bases in the middle. There are 11 residues in the CDR3. This chain's CDR3 is CASSTRVPAFF. CDR3 sequence (DNA): TGTGCCAGCAGTACCCGGGTACCTGCTTTCTTT.

The V call is TRBV28, the J call TRBJ1-1, with a possible D match to TRBD1 (5 bases). The CDR3 runs 14 residues. Trimming cost V 4 bases and J 6 bases, with 15 bases left between them. Germline V CDR1 and CDR2: MDHEN, SYDVKM. CDR3 residues: CASSSGGDLAEAFF. The DNA for the CDR3 is TGTGCCAGCAGTTCGGGGGGGGATTTGGCTGAAGCTTTCTTT.

V gene TRBV6-2 or TRBV6-3 combines with J gene TRBJ2-7; 10 bases are a match to TRBD1. J lost 4 bases, V lost 2 bases, and 5 bases had no gene match. The CDR3 has 15 residues. CDR1 and CDR2 from the germline V gene are MNHEY and SVGEGT. The DNA for the CDR3 is TGTGCCAGCAGTTACGACCGGGACAGGGGATACGAGCAGTACTTC. This sequence encodes CASSYDRDRGYEQYF.

This clone was picked up one time. The chain has TRBV11-2 and TRBJ2-7, with D possibly TRBD2 on 5 matching bases. V was trimmed by 5 bases and J by 4 bases, leaving 15 bases between them. CDR3 length: 14 amino acids. Per the germline V gene, CDR1 is SGHAT and CDR2 is FQNNGV. Here the CDR3 reads CASSPTKEPYEQYF. Written as DNA, the CDR3 is TGTGCCAGCAGCCCGACTAAGGAACCTTACGAGCAGTACTTC.

CDR3 loop: CASSLGVGTGNTEAFF. In DNA, the CDR3 is TGCGCCAGCAGCTTGGGTGTTGGGACAGGGAACACTGAAGCTTTCTTT. The chain links TRBV5-1 to TRBJ1-1; 8 nucleotides line up with TRBD1. The CDR3 loop spans 16 amino acids. Germline loops: CDR1 SGHRS, CDR2 YFSETQ. Losses at the gene ends were 0 bases for V and 1 base for J; bases not matched to a gene: 5.

The V gene is TRBV28, the J gene TRBJ2-7, with 8 positions matching TRBD2. The CDR3 is 14 residues long. Germline CDR1 MDHEN, CDR2 SYDVKM. After removal of 6 bases from V and 4 bases from J, the junction contained 8 bases not matched to a gene. CDR3 in amino acids: CASRTGGGWYEQYF. The CDR3 DNA is TGTGCCAGCAGAACGGGGGGGGGCTGGTACGAGCAGTACTTC.